The next 10 T cell receptor beta chains were all read from a single sample in a study of T cells in Graves' hyperthyroidism and ophthalmopathy. TCR beta CDR3 region amplification was performed from RNA transcripts. The TCR CDR3 was amplified in a first-round RT-PCR using the HTBI primer set. TCRdb reanalysed the multiplex PCR reads using MiXCR and keeps one entry per CDR3 protein. The repertoire consists of about 600,000 distinct CDR3 sequences, with around 13% occurring once and the leading ten covering 12%. What was sequenced was blood. Every receptor here comes from a woman aged 45-60 years with Graves' ophthalmopathy.

The table lists this clonotype with a few counts. The chain joins TRBV19 to TRBJ2-5; D is uncertain. CDR1 and CDR2 (germline): LNHDA, SQIVND (reference sequence). This CDR3 spans 13 amino acids. The germline V and J ends were trimmed by 5 bases and 4 bases, with 11 bases remaining between them. The DNA for the CDR3 is TGTGCCAGTAGTTCCTCCCCACTAGAGACCCAGTACTTC. Protein product: CASSSSPLETQYF.

This clonotype has only a few counts. This sequence joins TRBV29-1 and TRBJ2-1, with D possibly matching TRBD1 (6 bases). CDR3 length equals 14 residues. Germline V gene data show CDR1 as SQVTM and CDR2 as ANQGSEA. Trimming cost V 6 bases and J 7 bases, with 19 bases left between them. This chain's CDR3 is CSVGAITQVNEQFF. CDR3 nucleotides: TGCAGCGTGGGGGCCATTACCCAGGTGAATGAGCAGTTCTTC.

Ten or more counts support this clonotype. CDR3 in DNA: TGCGCCAGCAGCCTGGGACAGGGGGCTGGGGATGAGCAGTTCTTC. Protein product: CASSLGQGAGDEQFF. The genes are TRBV5-1 and TRBJ2-1; 12 nucleotides line up with TRBD1. CDR1 is SGHRS, CDR2 YFSETQ, per germline. J was trimmed by 8 bases and V by 4 bases; bases with no gene match: 7. CDR3 length: 15 amino acids.

The table lists this clonotype with many counts. This sequence joins TRBV27 and TRBJ2-1; D not resolved. Between the trimmed V and J ends, which lost 7 bases and 5 bases, there was a span of 21 bases. From germline, CDR1 is MNHEY and CDR2 SMNVEV (reference sequence). The CDR3 totals 16 residues. As DNA, the CDR3 is TGTGCCAGCACTATACGATTAACGGGTACAAACAATGAGCAGTTCTTC. It is translated as CASTIRLTGTNNEQFF.

This clonotype was found many times. The V gene is TRBV6-1, the J gene TRBJ2-1; a possible D gene is TRBD2 (5 bases). The germline gives CDR1 MNHNS, CDR2 SASEGT. Trimming removed 5 bases at V and 0 bases at J, with 14 bases between. The CDR3 runs to 16 residues. CDR3 amino acids: CASSYLLEGSYNEQFF. The CDR3 DNA sequence: TGTGCCAGCAGTTATCTCCTTGAGGGCTCCTACAATGAGCAGTTCTTC.

The table lists this clonotype with many counts. The J gene is TRBJ2-5, the V gene TRBV27; D is ambiguous. CDR3 length: 13 amino acids. The germline V and J ends were trimmed by 5 bases and 7 bases, with 14 bases remaining between them. Germline CDR1 is MNHEY and CDR2 is SMNVEV (reference sequence). The CDR3 sequence is CASSQQSSGTQYF. CDR3 in DNA: TGTGCCAGCAGTCAACAATCGTCTGGGACCCAGTACTTC.

This clonotype was observed at least ten times. This chain joins TRBV20-1 and TRBJ2-7, with D possibly TRBD2 on 6 matching bases. V was cut by 0 bases and J by 3 bases, with 15 bases left in between. Germline V gene lookup returns CDR1 DFQATT and CDR2 SNEGSKA (reference sequence). The length of the CDR3 is 15 residues. The CDR3, as DNA: TGCAGTGCTAGAGATCGGTGGACTACAGACTACGAGCAGTACTTC. It specifies CSARDRWTTDYEQYF.

This clonotype came up many times. The rearrangement joins TRBV28 to TRBJ1-5; no reliable D call. The CDR3 has 13 amino acids. The germline CDR1 and CDR2 sequences are MDHEN and SYDVKM. V gave up 2 bases and J gave up 7 bases, with 9 bases separating them. CDR3 bases: TGTGCCAGCAGTTTAGGATTCTTACAGCCCCAGCATTTT. Residues: CASSLGFLQPQHF.

This clonotype was counted between two and nine times. The V call is TRBV28, the J call TRBJ2-2; D unclear. CDR3 length: 15 amino acids. The V end was cut by 3 bases, the J end by 2 bases, with 10 bases between. Germline assignment: CDR1 MDHEN and CDR2 SYDVKM. CDR3 amino acids: CASSFGVANTGELFF. DNA of the CDR3: TGTGCCAGCAGTTTTGGGGTAGCCAACACCGGGGAGCTGTTTTTT.

As concerns this clonotype: It may be a read error: a sequence one base away is much more abundant. The V gene is TRBV7-2, the J gene TRBJ2-1, with 7 nucleotides matching TRBD1. CDR1 SGHTA and CDR2 FQGNSA come from the germline V gene. This CDR3 spans 14 amino acids. V lost 5 bases, J lost 9 bases, and 10 bases stayed unmatched. The CDR3 DNA sequence: TGTGCCAGCAGCCGACAGGGCTTATCCAGTGAGCAGTTCTTC. It codes for CASSRQGLSSEQFF. Full variable domain (outside the CDR3, taken from reference TRBV7-2 and TRBJ2-1): GAGVSQSPSNKVTEKGKDVELRCDPISGHTALYWYRQSLGQGLEFLIYFQGNSAPDKSGLPSDRFSAERTGGSVSTLTIQRTQQEDSAVYLCASSRQGLSSEQFFGPGTRLTVL.